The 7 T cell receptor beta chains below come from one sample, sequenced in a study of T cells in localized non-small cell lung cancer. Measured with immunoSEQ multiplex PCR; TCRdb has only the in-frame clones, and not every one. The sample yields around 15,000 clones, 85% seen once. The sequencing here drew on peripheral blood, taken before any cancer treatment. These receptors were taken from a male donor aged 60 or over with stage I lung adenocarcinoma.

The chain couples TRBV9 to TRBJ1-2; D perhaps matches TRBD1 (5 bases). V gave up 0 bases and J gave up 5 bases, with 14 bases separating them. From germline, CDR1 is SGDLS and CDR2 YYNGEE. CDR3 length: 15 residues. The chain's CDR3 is CASSVGIQGQYGYTF. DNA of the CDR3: TGTGCCAGCAGCGTAGGGATCCAGGGTCAGTATGGCTACACCTTC.

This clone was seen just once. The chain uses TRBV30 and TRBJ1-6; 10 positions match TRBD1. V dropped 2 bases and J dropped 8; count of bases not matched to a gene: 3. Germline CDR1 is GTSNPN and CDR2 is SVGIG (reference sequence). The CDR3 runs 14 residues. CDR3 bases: TGTGCCTGGAGTTTGGGGACAGGGGATTCACCCCTCCACTTT. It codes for CAWSLGTGDSPLHF.

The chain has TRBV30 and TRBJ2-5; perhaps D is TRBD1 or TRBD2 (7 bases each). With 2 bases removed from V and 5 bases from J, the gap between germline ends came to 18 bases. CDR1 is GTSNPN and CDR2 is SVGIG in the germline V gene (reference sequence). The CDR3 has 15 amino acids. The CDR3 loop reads CAWSPMTGTMETQYF. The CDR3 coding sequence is TGTGCCTGGAGTCCTATGACAGGGACTATGGAGACCCAGTACTTC. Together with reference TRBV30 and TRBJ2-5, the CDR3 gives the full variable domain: SQTIHQWPATLVQPVGSPLSLECTVEGTSNPNLYWYRQAAGRGLQLLFYSVGIGQISSEVPQNLSASRPQDRQFILSSKKLLLSDSGFYLCAWSPMTGTMETQYFGPGTRLLVL.

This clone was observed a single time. CDR3 bases: TGTGCCAGCAGCCGGGGCGGTTATCCCGAGCAGTTCTTC. Translating it yields CASSRGGYPEQFF. The rearrangement joins TRBV7-2 to TRBJ2-1, with D perhaps given as TRBD1 or TRBD2 (5 bases each). V dropped 5 bases and J dropped 10 bases, with 15 bases sitting between them. The germline gives CDR1 SGHTA, CDR2 FQGNSA. CDR3 length: 13 amino acids. The variable domain in full, with the rest retrieved from reference TRBV7-2 and TRBJ2-1, is GAGVSQSPSNKVTEKGKDVELRCDPISGHTALYWYRQSLGQGLEFLIYFQGNSAPDKSGLPSDRFSAERTGGSVSTLTIQRTQQEDSAVYLCASSRGGYPEQFFGPGTRLTVL.

The CDR3 DNA reads TGTGCCAGCAGTTACTCGGCGGGACTCACCTACAATGAGCAGTTCTTC. Translated, it gives CASSYSAGLTYNEQFF. The chain joins TRBV6-5 to TRBJ2-1, with D perhaps TRBD2 (6 bases). Germline V lookup: CDR1 MNHEY, CDR2 SVGAGI. The CDR3 contains 16 residues. Trimming removed 0 bases at V and 2 bases at J, with 11 bases between.

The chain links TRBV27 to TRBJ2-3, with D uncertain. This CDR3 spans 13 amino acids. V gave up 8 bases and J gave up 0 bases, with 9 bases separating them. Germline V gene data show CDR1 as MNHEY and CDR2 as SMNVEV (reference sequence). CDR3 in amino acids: CASQRTSTDTQYF. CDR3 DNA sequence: TGTGCCAGCCAAAGAACTAGCACAGATACGCAGTATTTT.

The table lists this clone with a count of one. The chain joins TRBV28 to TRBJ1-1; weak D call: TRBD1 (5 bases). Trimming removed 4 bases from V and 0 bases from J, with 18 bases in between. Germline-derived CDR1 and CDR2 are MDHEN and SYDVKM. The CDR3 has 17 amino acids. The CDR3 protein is CASSSPRGAAVNTEAFF. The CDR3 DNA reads TGTGCCAGCAGTTCGCCTCGAGGGGCGGCAGTGAACACTGAAGCTTTCTTT.